These T cell receptor beta chains were read from a single sample in a study of T cell responses to AZD1222 COVID-19 vaccine. Sequenced by immunoSEQ multiplex PCR; TCRdb stores in-frame clones only, minus some. The data show fewer than 40,000 clones, about 90% seen once. Sequenced here: peripheral blood, sampled 28 days after the second dose of the MenACWY control vaccine. These receptors all come from an adult who received the MenACWY meningococcal vaccine as a control. CDR3s include the opening cysteine and the closing phenylalanine or tryptophan. D genes are given only for firm matches. A clone size is listed for some rows: how often the clone was seen (once, few, many), or a class if it is expanded.

length	D	V	size	J	CDR3	DNA
13	.	TRBV2	.	TRBJ2-7	CVSQRTPEFEQYF	TGCGTCAGTCAGAGGACACCCGAATTTGAGCAGTACTTC
14	TRBD1	TRBV7-9	.	TRBJ1-2	CASSPGTGGEGYTF	TGTGCCAGCAGCCCAGGGACAGGGGGTGAGGGCTACACCTTC
16	.	TRBV5-4	.	TRBJ2-6	CASSTRQGPGANVLTF	TGTGCCAGCAGCACCCGGCAGGGACCTGGGGCCAACGTCCTGACTTTC
15	.	TRBV6-5	.	TRBJ2-2	CASHRLSTSTGELFF	TGTGCCAGCCACCGGCTTAGCACCTCCACCGGGGAGCTGTTTTTT
13	.	TRBV2	.	TRBJ2-3	CASRDSGWDTQYF	TGTGCCAGCAGAGACTCAGGGTGGGATACGCAGTATTTT
15	.	TRBV19	.	TRBJ2-5	CASSIDFDVQETQYF	TGTGCCAGTAGTATAGATTTTGATGTCCAAGAGACCCAGTACTTC
14	.	TRBV5-4	.	TRBJ1-2	CASSVEGGWEGYTF	TGTGCCAGCAGCGTAGAGGGGGGGTGGGAAGGCTACACCTTC
15	TRBD1	TRBV5-5	.	TRBJ2-5	CASSPGTGAEETQYF	TGTGCCAGCAGCCCGGGGACAGGGGCAGAAGAGACCCAGTACTTC
13	.	TRBV10-1	once	TRBJ1-2	CASTFDKRGGYTF	TGCGCCAGCACCTTCGACAAACGAGGTGGCTACACCTTC
12	.	TRBV28	once	TRBJ1-2	CATRAGVYGYTF	TGTGCCACCAGAGCAGGGGTCTATGGCTACACCTTC
15	.	TRBV2	.	TRBJ2-1	CASSGGRSSYNEQFF	TGTGCCAGCAGTGGGGGCAGAAGCTCCTACAATGAGCAGTTCTTC
16	TRBD1	TRBV15	.	TRBJ1-2	CATSRDWTGGFDGYTF	TGTGCCACCAGCAGAGATTGGACAGGGGGATTCGATGGCTACACCTTC
17	.	TRBV28	.	TRBJ2-7	CASLGPRSGGISYEQYF	TGTGCCAGCCTAGGGCCTCGAAGCGGCGGTATCTCCTACGAGCAGTACTTC
14	.	TRBV9	once	TRBJ1-3	CASSATVDGNTIYF	TGTGCCAGCAGCGCGACAGTTGATGGAAACACCATATATTTT
14	.	TRBV5-5	few	TRBJ2-7	CASSAAGTPYEQYF	TGTGCCAGCAGCGCCGCCGGGACACCCTACGAGCAGTACTTC
17	.	TRBV28	.	TRBJ1-2	CASSLVVFGGRDYGYTF	TGTGCCAGCAGTTTGGTAGTTTTCGGGGGCAGGGACTATGGCTACACCTTC
14	TRBD2	TRBV6-4	.	TRBJ2-1	CASSESSGSNEQFF	TGTGCCAGCAGTGAGTCTAGCGGGAGCAATGAGCAGTTCTTC
11	.	TRBV10-3	.	TRBJ1-1	CAIRTSLEAFF	TGTGCCATCAGGACGAGTCTTGAAGCTTTCTTT
13	.	TRBV29-1	.	TRBJ1-1	CSVQPDGNTEAFF	TGCAGCGTCCAACCTGACGGCAACACTGAAGCTTTCTTT
14	.	TRBV28	once	TRBJ1-5	CASSGDRYNQPQHF	TGTGCCAGCAGCGGTGACAGGTACAATCAGCCCCAGCATTTT
16	TRBD2	TRBV5-1	.	TRBJ2-4	CASSLGLAGPQNIQYF	TGCGCCAGCAGCTTGGGTCTAGCGGGCCCTCAAAACATTCAGTACTTC
14	.	TRBV27	.	TRBJ2-7	CASSPGINSYEQYF	TGTGCCAGCAGTCCGGGCATAAACTCCTACGAGCAGTACTTC
15	TRBD2	TRBV4-1	.	TRBJ2-7	CASSQVWEGTYEQYF	TGCGCCAGCAGCCAAGTCTGGGAGGGGACCTACGAGCAGTACTTC
15	.	TRBV21-1	.	TRBJ1-2	CASSDRQGEIYGYTF	TGTGCCAGCAGCGACAGACAGGGGGAGATCTATGGCTACACCTTC
15	.	TRBV19	.	TRBJ1-1	CASSPRILERTEAFF	TGTGCCAGTAGTCCCCGGATCCTAGAACGAACTGAAGCTTTCTTT
16	TRBD1	TRBV24-1	.	TRBJ2-3	CATSDKDRGGTDTQYF	TGTGCCACCAGTGATAAAGACAGGGGTGGCACAGATACGCAGTATTTT
15	.	TRBV5-1	.	TRBJ1-2	CASSGLAGGNYGYTF	TGCGCCAGCAGCGGACTCGCGGGGGGGAACTATGGCTACACCTTC
16	TRBD2	TRBV5-4	.	TRBJ2-7	CASRPGLAGGSYEQYF	TGTGCCAGCAGACCGGGACTAGCGGGAGGCTCCTACGAGCAGTACTTC
13	TRBD1	TRBV25-1	.	TRBJ2-7	CASSGVRGYEQYF	TGTGCCAGCAGTGGCGTCAGGGGGTATGAGCAGTACTTC
15	.	TRBV7-2	.	TRBJ1-1	CASSLGDRRGTEAFF	TGTGCCAGCAGCTTAGGAGACAGGCGGGGCACTGAAGCTTTCTTT
14	.	TRBV28	.	TRBJ1-1	CASSLGGIRTEAFF	TGTGCCAGCAGCTTAGGGGGAATTCGCACTGAAGCTTTCTTT
11	.	TRBV11-2	.	TRBJ2-7	CASSRTLEQYF	TGTGCCAGCAGCCGAACGCTCGAGCAGTACTTC
15	.	TRBV28	.	TRBJ1-1	CASNTAGTLNTEAFF	TGTGCCAGCAATACCGCCGGGACACTAAACACTGAAGCTTTCTTT
12	.	TRBV11-2	.	TRBJ2-5	CASSWRWETQYF	TGTGCCAGCAGCTGGCGCTGGGAGACCCAGTACTTC
16	.	TRBV28	.	TRBJ2-7	CASTAAGREGVGEQYF	TGTGCCAGCACCGCCGCAGGGCGAGAAGGGGTGGGCGAGCAGTACTTC
16	TRBD1	TRBV27	.	TRBJ1-1	CASSLRQGGRNTEAFF	TGTGCCAGCAGTTTACGACAGGGGGGAAGGAACACTGAAGCTTTCTTT
17	TRBD2	TRBV5-6	.	TRBJ2-2	CASSFSGRVLYTGELFF	TGTGCCAGCAGCTTTAGCGGGAGGGTGTTGTACACCGGGGAGCTGTTTTTT
11	.	TRBV6-1	.	TRBJ1-1	CASSEDLKAFF	TGTGCCAGCAGTGAAGACTTAAAAGCTTTCTTT
11	.	TRBV30	.	TRBJ2-7	CAWRGGYEQYF	TGTGCCTGGAGAGGTGGTTACGAGCAGTACTTC
15	.	TRBV5-6	few	TRBJ2-1	CASSPRTTEHNEQFF	TGTGCCAGCAGCCCCCGGACTACCGAACACAATGAGCAGTTCTTC
15	.	TRBV5-1	.	TRBJ2-2	CASSPKGGNTGELFF	TGCGCCAGCAGCCCGAAGGGGGGGAACACCGGGGAGCTGTTTTTT